This T cell receptor beta chain came from a study of patients and donors after allogeneic stem cell transplantation (TCRdb year 2020). The library relied on RT-PCR. Instrument on record: NextSeq 550. The raw public reads went through TCRdb reprocessing: fastp at Q25, MiXCR clone calling, in-frame beta chains kept. Merged by CDR3 protein, the rows form single entries marked with the most common genes and DNA. Present in this sample are more than 850,000 distinct CDR3 sequences, 15% to 20% of which were seen just once. The ten biggest clones cover 6% of the sample. Reading the germline V gene (reference sequence) gives CDR1 SEHNR and CDR2 FQNEAQ. Including the terminal cysteine and phenylalanine, the CDR3 comprises 16 residues. The read is trimmed to its CDR3 DNA, 48 bases read in frame from base 1. Of note for this clonotype: Its target antigen remains unknown. Germline is not matched at one junction end, which may reflect a read error.

The source is a human donor who was either an allogeneic HSCT recipient or a stem cell or donor lymphocyte infusion donor (not recorded which). It is not recorded whose cells these are; they may come from a transplant donor. The chain joins TRBV7-9 to TRBJ2-3, with 9 bases matching TRBD1. The sequencing sample was made of blood, either unsorted or a sorted T cell fraction (not recorded which). The CDR3 amino acid sequence is: CTSSLFGTGSTDTQYF. The DNA reads as follows: TGTACCAGCAGCTTATTTGGGACAGGGAGCACAGATACGCAGTATTTT.